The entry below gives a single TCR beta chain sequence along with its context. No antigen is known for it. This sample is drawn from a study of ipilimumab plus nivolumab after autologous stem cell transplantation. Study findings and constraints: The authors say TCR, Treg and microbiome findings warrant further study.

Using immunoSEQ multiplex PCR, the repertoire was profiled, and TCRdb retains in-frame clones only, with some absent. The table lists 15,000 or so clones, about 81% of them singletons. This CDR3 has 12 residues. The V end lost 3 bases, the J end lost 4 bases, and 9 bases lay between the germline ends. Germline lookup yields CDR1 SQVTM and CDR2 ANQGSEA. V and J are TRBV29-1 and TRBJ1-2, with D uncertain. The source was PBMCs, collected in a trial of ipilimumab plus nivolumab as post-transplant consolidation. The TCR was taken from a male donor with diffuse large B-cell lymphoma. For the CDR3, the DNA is TGCAGCGTTGAGACGGTCGGCTATGGCTACACCTTC. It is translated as CSVETVGYGYTF.